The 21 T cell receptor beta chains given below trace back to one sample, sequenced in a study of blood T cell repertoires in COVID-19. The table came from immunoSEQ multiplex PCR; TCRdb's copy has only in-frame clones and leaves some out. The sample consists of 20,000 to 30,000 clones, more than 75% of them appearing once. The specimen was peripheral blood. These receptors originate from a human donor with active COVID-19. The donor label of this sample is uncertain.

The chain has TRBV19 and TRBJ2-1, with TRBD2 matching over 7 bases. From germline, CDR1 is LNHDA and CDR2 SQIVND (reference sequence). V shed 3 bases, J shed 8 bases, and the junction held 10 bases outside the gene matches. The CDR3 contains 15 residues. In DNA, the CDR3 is TGTGCCAGTAGTATGCAAAGCGGGGTCTGGGATGAGCAGTTCTTC. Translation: CASSMQSGVWDEQFF.

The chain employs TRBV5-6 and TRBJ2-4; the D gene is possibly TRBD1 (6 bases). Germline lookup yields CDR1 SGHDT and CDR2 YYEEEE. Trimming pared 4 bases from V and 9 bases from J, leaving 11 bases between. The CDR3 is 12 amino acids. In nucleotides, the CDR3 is TGTGCCAGCAGCCGACAGGAAAGCATTCAGTACTTC. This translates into CASSRQESIQYF.

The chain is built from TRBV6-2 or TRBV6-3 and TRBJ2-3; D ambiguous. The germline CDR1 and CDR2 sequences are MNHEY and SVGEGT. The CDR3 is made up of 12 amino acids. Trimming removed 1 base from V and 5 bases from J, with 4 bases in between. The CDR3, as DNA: TGTGCCAGCAGTTACTTCCGAGATACGCAGTATTTT. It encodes CASSYFRDTQYF.

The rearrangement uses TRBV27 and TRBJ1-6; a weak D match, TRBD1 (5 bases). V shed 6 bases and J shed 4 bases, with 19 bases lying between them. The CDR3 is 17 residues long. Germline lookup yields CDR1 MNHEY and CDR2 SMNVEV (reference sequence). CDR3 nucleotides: TGTGCCAGCAGCCTGGGGTTGACAGCCGAGTATAATTCACCCCTCCACTTT. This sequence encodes CASSLGLTAEYNSPLHF.

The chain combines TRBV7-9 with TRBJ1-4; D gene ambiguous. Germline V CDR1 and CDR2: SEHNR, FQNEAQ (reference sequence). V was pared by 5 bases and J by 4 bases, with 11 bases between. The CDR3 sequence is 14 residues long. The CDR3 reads CASSAALGNEKLFF. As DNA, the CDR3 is TGTGCCAGCAGCGCCGCCCTCGGTAATGAAAAACTGTTTTTT.

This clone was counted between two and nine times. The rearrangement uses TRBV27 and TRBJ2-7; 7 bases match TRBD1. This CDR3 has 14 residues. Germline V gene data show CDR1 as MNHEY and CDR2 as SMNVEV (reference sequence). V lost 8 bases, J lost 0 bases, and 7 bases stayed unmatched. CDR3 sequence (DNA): TGTGCCAGCCCGCAGGGGGATGGCTCCTACGAGCAGTACTTC. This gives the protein CASPQGDGSYEQYF.

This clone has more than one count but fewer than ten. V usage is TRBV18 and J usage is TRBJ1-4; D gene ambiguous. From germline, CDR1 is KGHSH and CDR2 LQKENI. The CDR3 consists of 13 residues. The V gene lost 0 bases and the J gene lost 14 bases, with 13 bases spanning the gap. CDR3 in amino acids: CASSPPSGNVLFF. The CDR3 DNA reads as TGTGCCAGCTCACCACCGAGCGGAAACGTGCTGTTTTTT.

The CDR3 spells CASSPRTGYNNEQFF. The CDR3 bases are TGTGCCAGCAGCCCCAGGACAGGGTACAACAATGAGCAGTTCTTC. J is TRBJ2-1 and V is TRBV5-5; 8 bases are a match to TRBD1. The V gene's germline CDR1 is SGHKS and CDR2 YYEKEE (reference sequence). The CDR3 runs 15 residues. The ends lost 4 bases at V and 5 bases at J; junction bases unmatched: 8.

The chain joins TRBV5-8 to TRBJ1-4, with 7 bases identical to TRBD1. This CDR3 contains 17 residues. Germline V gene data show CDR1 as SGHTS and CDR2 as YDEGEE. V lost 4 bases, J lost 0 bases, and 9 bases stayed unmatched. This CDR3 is CASSLRRGGSTNEKLFF. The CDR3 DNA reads TGTGCCAGCAGCCTTCGAAGAGGGGGCTCAACTAATGAAAAACTGTTTTTT.

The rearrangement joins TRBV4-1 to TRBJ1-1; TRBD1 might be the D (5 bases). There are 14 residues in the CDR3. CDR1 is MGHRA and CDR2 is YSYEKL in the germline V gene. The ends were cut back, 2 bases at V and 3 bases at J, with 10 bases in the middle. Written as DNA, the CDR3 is TGCGCCAGCAGCCAACAAGGGGATTACACTGAAGCTTTCTTT. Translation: CASSQQGDYTEAFF.

The CDR3 DNA reads as TGTGCCAGCAGGCCAGACAGGTTCACTGAAGCTTTCTTT. This codes for CASRPDRFTEAFF. V is TRBV6-5 and J is TRBJ1-1; tentatively, D is TRBD1 (6 bases). Trimming took off 6 bases at V and 4 bases at J, with 12 bases between the two ends. CDR1 and CDR2 (germline): MNHEY, SVGAGI. The CDR3 has 13 amino acids.

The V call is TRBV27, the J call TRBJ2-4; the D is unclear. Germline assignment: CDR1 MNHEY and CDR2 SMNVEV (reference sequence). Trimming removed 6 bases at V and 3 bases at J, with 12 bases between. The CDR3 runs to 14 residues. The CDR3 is CASRGLLVKNIQYF. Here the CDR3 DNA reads TGTGCCAGCAGGGGCCTGTTAGTCAAAAACATTCAGTACTTC.

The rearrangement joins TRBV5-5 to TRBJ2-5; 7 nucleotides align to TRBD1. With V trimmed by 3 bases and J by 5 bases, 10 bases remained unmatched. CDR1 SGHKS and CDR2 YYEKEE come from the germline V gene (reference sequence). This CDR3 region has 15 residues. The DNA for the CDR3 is TGTGCCAGCAGCTCGCTACTAACAGGGGCGGAGACCCAGTACTTC. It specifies CASSSLLTGAETQYF.

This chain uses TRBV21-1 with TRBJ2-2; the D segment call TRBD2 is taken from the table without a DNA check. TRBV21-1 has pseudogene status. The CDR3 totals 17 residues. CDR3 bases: TGTGCCAGCAAGACCGGGACTAGCGGGAGGGAGACCGGGGAGCTGTTTTTT. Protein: CASKTGTSGRETGELFF.

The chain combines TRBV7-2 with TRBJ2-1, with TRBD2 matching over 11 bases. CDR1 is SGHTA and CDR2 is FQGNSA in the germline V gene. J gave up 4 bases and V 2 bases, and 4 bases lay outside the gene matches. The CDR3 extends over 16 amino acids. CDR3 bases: TGTGCCAGCAGCTTAACCGGGACTAGCGGTTACAATGAGCAGTTCTTC. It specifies CASSLTGTSGYNEQFF.

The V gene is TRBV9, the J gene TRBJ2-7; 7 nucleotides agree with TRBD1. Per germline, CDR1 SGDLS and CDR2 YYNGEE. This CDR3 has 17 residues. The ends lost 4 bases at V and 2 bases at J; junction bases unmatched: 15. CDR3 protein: CASSSRQGGLQTYEQYF. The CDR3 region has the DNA TGTGCCAGCAGCTCACGACAGGGCGGTTTGCAAACCTACGAGCAGTACTTC.

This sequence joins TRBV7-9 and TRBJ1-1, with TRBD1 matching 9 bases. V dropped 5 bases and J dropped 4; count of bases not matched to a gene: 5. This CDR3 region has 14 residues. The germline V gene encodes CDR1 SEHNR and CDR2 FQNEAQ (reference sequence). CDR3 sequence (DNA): TGTGCCAGCAGCGAAACAGGGGGCGGCACTGAAGCTTTCTTT. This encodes CASSETGGGTEAFF.

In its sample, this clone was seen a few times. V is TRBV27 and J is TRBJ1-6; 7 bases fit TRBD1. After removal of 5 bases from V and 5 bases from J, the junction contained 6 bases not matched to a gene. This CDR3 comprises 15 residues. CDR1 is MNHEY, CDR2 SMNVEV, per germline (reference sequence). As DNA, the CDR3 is TGTGCCAGCAGTCCCGGGACAGCAAATAATTCACCCCTCCACTTT. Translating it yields CASSPGTANNSPLHF.

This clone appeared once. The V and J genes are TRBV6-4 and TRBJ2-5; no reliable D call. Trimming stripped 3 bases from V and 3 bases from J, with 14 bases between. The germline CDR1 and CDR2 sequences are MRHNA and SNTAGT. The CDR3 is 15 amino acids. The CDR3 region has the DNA TGTGCCAGCAGTGATAATTTCAGGAAGAAAGAGACCCAGTACTTC. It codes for CASSDNFRKKETQYF.

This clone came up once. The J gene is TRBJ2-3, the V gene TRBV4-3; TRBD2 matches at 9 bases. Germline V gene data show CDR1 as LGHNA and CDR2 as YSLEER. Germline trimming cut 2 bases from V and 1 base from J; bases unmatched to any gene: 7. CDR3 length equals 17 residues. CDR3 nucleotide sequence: TGCGCCAGCAGCCAACGTAGCGGGAGCCGGGGCACAGATACGCAGTATTTT. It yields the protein CASSQRSGSRGTDTQYF.

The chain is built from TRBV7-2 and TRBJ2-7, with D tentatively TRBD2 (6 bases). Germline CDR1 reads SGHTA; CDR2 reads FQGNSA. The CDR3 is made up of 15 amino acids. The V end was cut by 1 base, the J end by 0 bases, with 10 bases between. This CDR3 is CASSLGGASSYEQYF. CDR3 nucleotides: TGTGCCAGCAGCTTAGGCGGGGCGAGCTCCTACGAGCAGTACTTC.